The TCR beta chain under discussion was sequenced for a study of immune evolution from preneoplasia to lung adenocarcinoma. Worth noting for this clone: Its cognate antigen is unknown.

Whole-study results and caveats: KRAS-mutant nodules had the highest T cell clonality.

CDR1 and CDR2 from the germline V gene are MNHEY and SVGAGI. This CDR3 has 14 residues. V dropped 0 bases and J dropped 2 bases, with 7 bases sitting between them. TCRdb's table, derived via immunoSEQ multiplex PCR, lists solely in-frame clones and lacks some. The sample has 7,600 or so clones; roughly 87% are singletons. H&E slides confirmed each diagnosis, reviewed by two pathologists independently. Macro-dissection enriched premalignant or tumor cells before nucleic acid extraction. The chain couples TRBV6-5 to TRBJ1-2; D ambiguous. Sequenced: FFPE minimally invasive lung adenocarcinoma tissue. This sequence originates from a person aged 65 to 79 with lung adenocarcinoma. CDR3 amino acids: CASSYSATNYGYTF. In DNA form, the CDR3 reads TGTGCCAGCAGTTACTCGGCTACCAACTATGGCTACACCTTC.